This TCR beta chain was observed in a study of blood T cells in healthy people across ages. A second PCR of 7 to 11 cycles used a sample-barcoded 5' primer and a J-beta primer mix. TCRdb passed the 5' RACE reads through MiXCR, listing each CDR3 protein once. There are fewer than 1.5 million distinct CDR3 sequences in the sample; approximately 40% occur only once, and approximately 7.9% lies in the top ten. The V and J ends lost 2 bases and 4 bases, in that order; junction bases with no gene match: 7. The germline V gene has CDR1 MDHEN and CDR2 SYDVKM. CDR3 length equals 15 residues. The receptor comes from a woman between 18 and 29 years old in good health. The rearrangement joins TRBV28 to TRBJ2-7, with 8 bases lining up with TRBD1. The specimen sequenced was blood. This chain's CDR3 is CASSLGGRGPYEQYF. Here the CDR3 DNA reads TGTGCCAGCAGTTTAGGGGGCAGGGGGCCGTACGAGCAGTACTTC.